This T cell receptor (beta chain) came from a study of T-cell reconstitution after alpha-beta-depleted transplantation in children. General study results and limits: The origin of alpha-beta T cells about two months after transplant was reportedly several hundred expanded graft clones.

Unique molecular identifiers were built into the TCRbeta library. TCRdb ran MiXCR on the PCR reads and lists one entry per CDR3 protein. Of hundreds of thousands of distinct CDR3 sequences in the sample, roughly 17% are singletons; the top ten hold just over 40%. This CDR3 has 15 residues. Germline V gene sequence: CDR1 MNHEY, CDR2 SVGEGT. V was trimmed by 6 bases and J by 4 bases, leaving 17 bases between them. Points on this clonotype: What it recognizes is unknown.

The chain recombines TRBV6-2 or TRBV6-3 with TRBJ2-3; tentatively, D is TRBD1 or TRBD2 (5 bases each). The source material was PBMCs, mostly from graft donor cells, sampled 360 days after TCRalphabeta/CD19-depleted stem cell transplant. This receptor was taken from a male patient aged 2 to 10 who had a stem cell transplant for acute lymphoblastic leukemia, so the T cells may come from the graft donor. CDR3 sequence (DNA): TGTGCCAGCAGAACCTCGGGACCTCGCGCAGATACGCAGTATTTT. Translation gives CASRTSGPRADTQYF.